The T cell receptor (beta chain) under discussion was sequenced for a study of T cell repertoires in cytomegalovirus infection. Across the whole study: Public TCR beta signatures indicated both CMV infection and matching HLA type. Points from the study as a whole: In two of eight donors, the top clonotype was HLA-C-restricted CMV-specific. Using cumulative public TCR beta family frequency, the authors identified those who carried CMV together with the relevant HLA.

The CDR3 extends over 14 amino acids. From germline, CDR1 is MNHEY and CDR2 SVGAGI. V was trimmed by 3 bases and J by 7 bases, leaving 10 bases between them. TCRdb itself ran the reads through MiXCR, one entry per CDR3 protein. The profile shows a few hundred thousand distinct CDR3 sequences, roughly 9.5% of them singletons. With respect to this clonotype: Its antigen is unidentified.

This receptor was identified in a human donor in good health (CMV status not recorded). Some clones in this sample may be carry-over from other donors' samples. Source material: PBMCs. The chain is built from TRBV6-5 and TRBJ1-6; a weak D match, TRBD1 (6 bases). The CDR3 bases are TGTGCCAGCAGTTATGGGGGGGCAAATTCACCCCTCCACTTT. Protein: CASSYGGANSPLHF.